This T cell receptor (beta chain) was obtained from a study of T cells in Graves' hyperthyroidism and ophthalmopathy. The overall study: Peripheral blood draws took place at initial diagnosis, ahead of any treatment.

The junction had 3 bases not matched to a gene; V was cut back by 3 bases and J by 3 bases. Germline V gene lookup returns CDR1 MNHEY and CDR2 SMNVEV (reference sequence). CDR3 size: 15 residues. Those with hyperthyroidism were 18 to 65 years old, newly diagnosed, and ill for under 2 months. TCR beta CDR3 regions were amplified from RNA transcripts. Initially, a first-round RT-PCR of the TCR CDR3 employed the HTBI primer set. TCRdb called the multiplex PCR reads again in MiXCR, with one record for every CDR3 protein. The sample contains about 480,000 distinct CDR3 sequences, approximately 14% of which appear only once. This clonotype was seen ten or more times.

Sequencing used blood. The chain carries TRBV27 and TRBJ1-5; 9 nucleotides match TRBD1. The sequence came from a young woman with Graves' hyperthyroidism. CDR3 amino acids: CASSLGTGINQPQHF. The CDR3 DNA is TGTGCCAGCAGTTTGGGGACAGGGATCAATCAGCCCCAGCATTTT.